These 19 T cell receptor beta chains originate from one sample sequenced in a study of blood T cell repertoires in COVID-19. Profiling relied on immunoSEQ multiplex PCR, and the TCRdb table lists in-frame clones only, not all of them. Of about 110,000 clones listed, approximately 88% were seen once; the top ten hold 4.5% to 5%. The sequenced material came from peripheral blood. These receptors were obtained from a man between 35 and 55 years old with active or convalescent COVID-19.

The V and J genes are TRBV7-3 and TRBJ2-2, with D possibly TRBD1 on 5 matching bases. Germline V lookup: CDR1 SGHTA, CDR2 FQGTGA. This CDR3 has 14 amino acids. V gave up 4 bases and J gave up 8 bases, with 14 bases separating them. CDR3 DNA: TGTGCCAGCAGCTCTTCGACAGTCGCGGGGGAGCTGTTTTTT. Protein product: CASSSSTVAGELFF.

This clone was counted only a few times. The chain recombines TRBV2 with TRBJ1-1; 9 nucleotides agree with TRBD1. V shed 0 bases and J 6 bases; nucleotides not matched to a gene: 5. In germline, CDR1 is SNHLY, CDR2 FYNNEI. This CDR3 is built from 15 residues. DNA of the CDR3: TGTGCCAGCAGTGAAGCCGGGACAGGGTCCTCTGAAGCTTTCTTT. It translates to CASSEAGTGSSEAFF.

The chain uses TRBV28 and TRBJ1-5; TRBD1 agrees at 7 bases. The trim removed 6 bases at V and 1 base at J, leaving 9 bases unmatched. In germline, CDR1 is MDHEN, CDR2 SYDVKM. The CDR3 extends over 16 amino acids. The CDR3 DNA reads as TGTGCCAGCAGACCCTCACGACAGGGAAGCAATCAGCCCCAGCATTTT. This gives the protein CASRPSRQGSNQPQHF.

This clone was detected a few times. The V gene is TRBV11-1, the J gene TRBJ2-3; possibly TRBD1 for D (5 bases). The germline V and J ends were trimmed by 3 bases and 2 bases, with 9 bases remaining between them. CDR1 SGHAT and CDR2 FQDESV come from the germline V gene (reference sequence). The CDR3 covers 14 residues. The CDR3 nucleotides are TGTGCCAGCAGCTTGTTGGACAACACAGATACGCAGTATTTT. It is translated as CASSLLDNTDTQYF.

J is TRBJ1-2 and V is TRBV18; 9 bases are shared with TRBD1. The germline gives CDR1 KGHSH, CDR2 LQKENI. CDR3 length equals 17 residues. V shed 4 bases and J 8 bases; nucleotides not matched to a gene: 17. CDR3 sequence reads: CASSLNTGGDRSEGYTF. DNA of the CDR3: TGTGCCAGCTCACTGAATACAGGGGGCGATAGGAGTGAGGGCTACACCTTC.

The rearrangement uses TRBV9 and TRBJ2-7, with 7 nucleotides matching TRBD2. The CDR3 runs 18 residues. Unmatched junction bases numbered 16, after V lost 2 bases and J lost 2 bases. Germline assignment: CDR1 SGDLS and CDR2 YYNGEE. Here the CDR3 reads CASSVFRSGGAGPYEQYF. The CDR3 coding sequence is TGTGCCAGCAGCGTTTTTCGATCCGGTGGAGCGGGGCCCTACGAGCAGTACTTC.

The V call is TRBV10-3, the J call TRBJ1-1; 7 bases are a match to TRBD1. The V segment lost 6 bases and the J segment 0 bases; nucleotides outside the gene matches: 4. This CDR3 spans 14 amino acids. Germline V lookup: CDR1 ENHRY, CDR2 SYGVKD. The CDR3 sequence is CAIRRGQMNTEAFF. In nucleotides, the CDR3 is TGTGCCATCAGACGGGGACAGATGAACACTGAAGCTTTCTTT.

The chain joins TRBV6-6 to TRBJ2-5, with D hard to call. The CDR3 runs to 11 residues. With 6 bases removed from V and 4 bases from J, the gap between germline ends came to 6 bases. CDR1 and CDR2 (germline): MNHNY, SVGAGI (reference sequence). The CDR3 sequence is CASSLGETQYF. The CDR3 DNA reads TGTGCCAGCAGCCTCGGAGAGACCCAGTACTTC.

The chain carries TRBV7-9 and TRBJ2-1, with 9 bases that match TRBD2. The V gene end was trimmed by 2 bases and the J gene end by 8 bases; junction bases not matched to a gene: 10. The germline gives CDR1 SEHNR, CDR2 FQNEAQ (reference sequence). This CDR3 is 16 amino acids long. In DNA form, the CDR3 reads TGTGCCAGCAGCTTAAATATAGCGGGAGTTAACTATGAGCAGTTCTTC. It yields the protein CASSLNIAGVNYEQFF.

This clone was seen just once. The chain couples TRBV19 to TRBJ2-1, with a possible D match to TRBD2 (6 bases). Germline loops: CDR1 LNHDA, CDR2 SQIVND (reference sequence). CDR3 length: 18 residues. V lost 3 bases, J lost 0 bases, and 18 bases lay in between. The CDR3, as DNA: TGTGCCAGTAGTATGTCCTCCCGGGGGTCCAGCTCCTACAATGAGCAGTTCTTC. Amino acid sequence: CASSMSSRGSSSYNEQFF.

This clone was counted between two and nine times. V gene TRBV10-2 combines with J gene TRBJ2-3; D remains unclear. The germline V gene encodes CDR1 WSHSY and CDR2 SAAADI. The CDR3 is 15 residues long. The V and J ends lost 2 bases and 2 bases respectively, with 11 bases between them. CDR3 sequence (DNA): TGCGCCAGCAGTGAGCCTTGGTCAGTCACAGATACGCAGTATTTT. Its translation is CASSEPWSVTDTQYF.

The chain carries TRBV28 and TRBJ1-1; no firm D call. The V end lost 6 bases, the J end lost 0 bases, and 11 bases lay between the germline ends. Germline V gives CDR1 MDHEN, CDR2 SYDVKM. This CDR3 is built from 14 residues. The CDR3 protein is CASSPLRLNTEAFF. The CDR3 bases are TGTGCCAGCAGCCCTTTGAGGTTGAACACTGAAGCTTTCTTT.

The J gene is TRBJ1-1, the V gene TRBV5-1; the D gene is possibly TRBD1 (5 bases). Germline lookup yields CDR1 SGHRS and CDR2 YFSETQ. V was cut by 1 base and J by 0 bases, with 10 bases left in between. This CDR3 contains 15 residues. This CDR3 reads CASSLRQSMNTEAFF. In nucleotides, the CDR3 is TGCGCCAGCAGCTTGCGACAGTCCATGAACACTGAAGCTTTCTTT.

The chain has TRBV5-1 and TRBJ2-5; perhaps TRBD1 as D (5 bases). The CDR3 consists of 14 residues. V lost 2 bases and J 3 bases, leaving 11 bases between the germline ends. Germline V gives CDR1 SGHRS, CDR2 YFSETQ. CDR3 sequence reads: CASSFNRPEETQYF. DNA for the CDR3: TGCGCCAGCAGCTTTAACAGGCCTGAAGAGACCCAGTACTTC.

The gene calls are TRBV7-2 and TRBJ2-1; 7 nucleotides agree with TRBD1. Germline-derived CDR1 and CDR2 are SGHTA and FQGNSA. This CDR3 is 14 amino acids long. V lost 1 base and J lost 10; bases outside the gene matches: 7. Written as DNA, the CDR3 is TGTGCCAGCAGCTTAGGGGGGACAGCTGGGGAGCAGTTCTTC. It codes for CASSLGGTAGEQFF. The full variable domain, in which reference TRBV7-2 and TRBJ2-1 provide the parts outside the CDR3, is GAGVSQSPSNKVTEKGKDVELRCDPISGHTALYWYRQSLGQGLEFLIYFQGNSAPDKSGLPSDRFSAERTGGSVSTLTIQRTQQEDSAVYLCASSLGGTAGEQFFGPGTRLTVL.

The rearrangement joins TRBV27 to TRBJ2-7, with D perhaps matching TRBD1 (7 bases). The V and J ends lost 3 bases and 7 bases respectively, with 13 bases between them. The CDR3 is made up of 13 amino acids. Germline assignment: CDR1 MNHEY and CDR2 SMNVEV (reference sequence). The CDR3, as DNA: TGTGCCAGCAGTTTGCGGGACAGAAGGGAGCAGTACTTC. Its protein is CASSLRDRREQYF.

This rearrangement joins TRBV28 to TRBJ2-7; 7 positions match TRBD1. The CDR3 is 15 residues long. Germline CDR1 is MDHEN and CDR2 is SYDVKM. J gave up 1 base and V 6 bases, and 9 bases lay outside the gene matches. This CDR3 is CASRAGTAQSYEQYF. CDR3 nucleotides: TGTGCCAGCAGAGCAGGGACAGCCCAATCCTACGAGCAGTACTTC.

The V gene is TRBV14, the J gene TRBJ2-1; D gene ambiguous. The V end was cut by 1 base, the J end by 14 bases, with 15 bases between. The CDR3 contains 13 residues. Germline V gives CDR1 SGHDN, CDR2 FVKESK. CDR3: CASSQVSGRPEFF. In DNA, the CDR3 is TGTGCCAGCAGCCAAGTTTCCGGCAGGCCGGAGTTCTTC.

DNA of the CDR3: TGTGCCAGCAGTTCATCAGGAGGGGCCTACTACGAGCAGTACTTC. Translation gives CASSSSGGAYYEQYF. This rearrangement joins TRBV28 to TRBJ2-7; D perhaps matches TRBD2 (6 bases). Trimming removed 4 bases from V and 3 bases from J, with 16 bases in between. The length of the CDR3 is 15 residues. The V gene's germline CDR1 is MDHEN and CDR2 SYDVKM.